The rows below give T cell receptor beta chains drawn from one sample of a study of Graves' ophthalmopathy and Graves' hyperthyroidism. TCRdb independently ran MiXCR on the multiplex PCR reads; one entry per CDR3 protein. This sample has around 600,000 distinct CDR3 sequences, with under 50% found just once. Sequenced sample: peripheral blood. All receptors come from an adult man with Graves' ophthalmopathy. Each CDR3 is given with its conserved first and last residue. D genes are given only for firm matches. For some rows the clone size is stated as once, few or many, or as a class when expanded; others skip it.

size: NA; V: TRBV7-9; J: TRBJ2-2; D: NA; DNA: TGTGCCAGCACCCCGGAGATCGACAGCCAAAACACCGGGGAGCTGTTTTTT; CDR3: CASTPEIDSQNTGELFF
size: many; V: TRBV7-9; J: TRBJ1-1; D: NA; DNA: TGTGCCAGCGGGCAGGTGAACACTGAAGCTTTCTTT; CDR3: CASGQVNTEAFF
size: NA; V: TRBV29-1; J: TRBJ1-5; D: NA; DNA: TGCAGCGTTGAAGGAAGAAAGACCCAGCATTTT; CDR3: CSVEGRKTQHF
size: few; V: TRBV29-1; J: TRBJ1-2; D: TRBD1; DNA: TGCAGCTTGGGACAGGGGTTGGATGGCTACACCTTC; CDR3: CSLGQGLDGYTF
size: many; V: TRBV7-2; J: TRBJ1-2; D: NA; DNA: TGTGCCAGCAGCTTAGAGGGGGCTAACTATGGCTACACCTTC; CDR3: CASSLEGANYGYTF
size: few; V: TRBV4-1; J: TRBJ1-2; D: NA; DNA: TGCGCCAGCAGCCAAGATTCCGGGGGCTTTAACTATGGCTACACCTTC; CDR3: CASSQDSGGFNYGYTF
size: many; V: TRBV2; J: TRBJ1-1; D: NA; DNA: TGTGCCAGCAGTGCCCAAGACAGCTTCGACACTGAAGCTTTCTTT; CDR3: CASSAQDSFDTEAFF
size: NA; V: TRBV25-1; J: TRBJ1-2; D: NA; DNA: TGTGCCAGCAGTGAATTAGATTCCGATGGCTACACCTTC; CDR3: CASSELDSDGYTF
size: NA; V: TRBV7-9; J: TRBJ2-3; D: NA; DNA: TGTGCCAGCAGCTTAGGGCAGTTTAGCACAGATACGCAGTATTTT; CDR3: CASSLGQFSTDTQYF
size: many; V: TRBV29-1; J: TRBJ1-2; D: NA; DNA: TGCAGCGTTGAGGGTTCGGATGGCTACACCTTC; CDR3: CSVEGSDGYTF
size: NA; V: TRBV29-1; J: TRBJ1-1; D: NA; DNA: TGCAGCTTACGTGTGGCGGGTGGGAACACTGAAGCTTTCTTT; CDR3: CSLRVAGGNTEAFF
size: NA; V: TRBV7-2; J: TRBJ2-6; D: NA; DNA: TGTGCCAGCAGCTTGGTGGGGGGGCTGAACGCTGAAGCTTTC; CDR3: CASSLVGGLNAEAF
size: NA; V: TRBV7-3; J: TRBJ1-1; D: NA; DNA: TGTGCCAGAAGCTCTGGGGGCGGGACGAACACTGAAGCTTTCTTT; CDR3: CARSSGGGTNTEAFF
size: NA; V: TRBV29-1; J: TRBJ1-1; D: NA; DNA: TGCAGCGTTGGGGGGGTGACAGGTGAAGCTTTCTTT; CDR3: CSVGGVTGEAFF